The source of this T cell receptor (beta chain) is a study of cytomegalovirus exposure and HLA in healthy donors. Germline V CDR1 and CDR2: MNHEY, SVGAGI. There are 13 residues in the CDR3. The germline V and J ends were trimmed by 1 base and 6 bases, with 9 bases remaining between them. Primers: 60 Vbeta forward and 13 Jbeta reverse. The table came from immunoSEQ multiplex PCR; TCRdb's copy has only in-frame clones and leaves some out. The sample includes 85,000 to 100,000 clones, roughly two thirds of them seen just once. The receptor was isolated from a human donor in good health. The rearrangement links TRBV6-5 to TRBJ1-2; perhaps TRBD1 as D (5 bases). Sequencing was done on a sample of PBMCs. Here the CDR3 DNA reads TGTGCCAGCAGTTACTTCGGGGGTGATGGCTACACCTTC. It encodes CASSYFGGDGYTF.